This entry lists 19 T cell receptor beta chains sequenced from one sample in a study of blood T cell repertoires in COVID-19. Only in-frame clones appear in the TCRdb table, and some are missing; sequencing was by immunoSEQ multiplex PCR. The data hold 100,000 to 150,000 clones, with around four fifths observed a single time. Sequenced input: peripheral blood. All receptors come from a man aged 60 to 75 with acute or convalescent COVID-19.

The genes are TRBV29-1 and TRBJ2-3, with D possibly being TRBD2 (6 bases). This CDR3 spans 14 amino acids. Trimming shortened V by 5 bases and J by 3 bases, and 15 bases separated the two germline ends. Germline V gene sequence: CDR1 SQVTM, CDR2 ANQGSEA. The CDR3 sequence: CSVRQSRGTDTQYF. The CDR3 nucleotides are TGCAGCGTTCGACAGAGTCGGGGGACAGATACGCAGTATTTT.

This clone was seen a single time. This chain uses TRBV28 with TRBJ1-2; no firm D call. Trimming shortened V by 2 bases and J by 4 bases, and 11 bases separated the two germline ends. Germline values: CDR1 MDHEN, CDR2 SYDVKM. This CDR3 contains 14 residues. CDR3 amino acids: CASSLPEASYGYTF. The CDR3 nucleotides read TGTGCCAGCAGTTTACCCGAGGCCAGCTATGGCTACACCTTC.

Here the CDR3 reads CASKGQVKSPLHF. CDR3 sequence (DNA): TGTGCCAGCAAGGGACAGGTTAAATCACCCCTCCACTTT. V and J are TRBV28 and TRBJ1-6; 8 bases agree with TRBD1. Germline-derived CDR1 and CDR2 are MDHEN and SYDVKM. V dropped 7 bases and J dropped 10; count of bases not matched to a gene: 6. There are 13 residues in the CDR3.

This clone was seen a few times. In nucleotides, the CDR3 is TGTGCCAGCAGTGGTCCGACAGGGGGCCGGGACGAGCAGTACTTC. Translation gives CASSGPTGGRDEQYF. The chain employs TRBV2 and TRBJ2-7, with TRBD1 matching 10 bases. The length of the CDR3 is 15 residues. Trimming at V came to 4 bases and at J to 5 bases, leaving 8 bases not matched to a gene. Germline CDR1 and CDR2: SNHLY and FYNNEI.

The chain is built from TRBV5-1 and TRBJ2-5; a weak D match, TRBD2 (6 bases). This CDR3 has 13 amino acids. The V gene's germline CDR1 is SGHRS and CDR2 YFSETQ. Trimming left V 0 bases short and J 5 bases short, with 8 bases between. CDR3 residues: CASSLGGGETQYF. In DNA form, the CDR3 reads TGCGCCAGCAGCTTGGGCGGAGGGGAGACCCAGTACTTC.

The J gene is TRBJ1-1, the V gene TRBV9; no firm D call. Germline V lookup: CDR1 SGDLS, CDR2 YYNGEE. Between the trimmed V and J ends, which lost 0 bases and 1 base, there was a span of 7 bases. The CDR3 extends over 14 amino acids. Written as DNA, the CDR3 is TGTGCCAGCAGCGTAGGAACGCGGAACACTGAAGCTTTCTTT. Translating it yields CASSVGTRNTEAFF.

This sequence joins TRBV28 and TRBJ2-3, with a tentative D call TRBD2 (5 bases). The CDR3 loop spans 16 amino acids. Germline V gives CDR1 MDHEN, CDR2 SYDVKM. V was clipped by 8 bases and J by 0 bases, with 18 bases between them. In DNA form, the CDR3 reads TGTGCCAGCGCCAGCCTAGCCCCGTCTAGCACAGATACGCAGTATTTT. It encodes CASASLAPSSTDTQYF.

Here the CDR3 DNA reads TGTGCCAGCAGCTTCAGGGATTCCTATGGCTACACCTTC. It specifies CASSFRDSYGYTF. The V and J genes are TRBV11-1 and TRBJ1-2; the D gene is possibly TRBD1 (5 bases). V was cut by 3 bases and J by 4 bases, with 9 bases left in between. Germline assignment: CDR1 SGHAT and CDR2 FQDESV (reference sequence). CDR3 size: 13 residues.

The genes are TRBV9 and TRBJ2-7, with 9 positions matching TRBD1. CDR1 and CDR2 from the germline V gene are SGDLS and YYNGEE. With V trimmed by 0 bases and J by 1 base, 2 bases remained unmatched. The CDR3 extends over 15 amino acids. The CDR3 DNA sequence: TGTGCCAGCAGCGTAGGGACAGGGGTTTCCTACGAGCAGTACTTC. Its translation is CASSVGTGVSYEQYF.

The V gene is TRBV11-2, the J gene TRBJ2-7; no reliable D call. Germline CDR1 is SGHAT and CDR2 is FQNNGV. This CDR3 is 14 amino acids long. The V end was cut by 4 bases, the J end by 7 bases, with 17 bases between. CDR3 nucleotides: TGTGCCAGCAGCTCCGGTCGAGGATTGCAAGAGCAGTACTTC. Translating gives CASSSGRGLQEQYF. Complete variable domain (other parts from reference TRBV11-2 and TRBJ2-7): EAGVAQSPRYKIIEKRQSVAFWCNPISGHATLYWYQQILGQGPKLLIQFQNNGVVDDSQLPKDRFSAERLKGVDSTLKIQPAKLEDSAVYLCASSSGRGLQEQYFGPGTRLTVT.

The chain employs TRBV2 and TRBJ2-7, with D perhaps matching TRBD1 (5 bases). Germline V lookup: CDR1 SNHLY, CDR2 FYNNEI. V dropped 7 bases and J dropped 4 bases, with 11 bases sitting between them. CDR3 length equals 12 residues. The CDR3 DNA reads as TGTGCCAGCACTTTTCAGGGTTACGAGCAGTACTTC. Encoded protein: CASTFQGYEQYF.

The V gene is TRBV7-2, the J gene TRBJ2-1; 7 bases map to TRBD2. Germline assignment: CDR1 SGHTA and CDR2 FQGNSA. The ends lost 1 base at V and 12 bases at J; junction bases unmatched: 12. CDR3 length: 15 amino acids. The CDR3 region has the DNA TGTGCCAGCAGCTTAGTAGCTAGCGGTCTTTGGGGGCAGTTCTTC. It codes for CASSLVASGLWGQFF.

This chain uses TRBV11-3 with TRBJ1-1; TRBD1 matches 9 bases. Germline V gene data show CDR1 as SGHNT and CDR2 as YENEEA. J gave up 1 base and V 4 bases, and 1 base lay outside the gene matches. This CDR3 comprises 14 residues. Written as DNA, the CDR3 is TGTGCCAGCAGCTCGGGACAGGGGAACACTGAAGCTTTCTTT. Translation: CASSSGQGNTEAFF.

The J gene is TRBJ2-1, the V gene TRBV12-2; the D call of TRBD2 is as the table states it, not checked on the DNA. TRBV12-2 is a pseudogene locus. There are 16 residues in the CDR3. The CDR3 reads CASPPRGLGTYNEQFF. CDR3 DNA sequence: TGTGCAAGTCCGCCCCGCGGGCTAGGGACCTACAATGAGCAGTTCTTC.

The chain combines TRBV11-2 with TRBJ2-5; possibly TRBD2 for D (6 bases). The CDR3 consists of 15 residues. Per the germline V gene, CDR1 is SGHAT and CDR2 is FQNNGV. V was shortened by 5 bases and J by 5 bases, with 18 bases between the two germline ends. The DNA of the CDR3 is TGTGCCAGCAGCGAAGCTCGGGAGACTGGGGAGACCCAGTACTTC. Its protein product is CASSEARETGETQYF.

The chain carries TRBV30 and TRBJ1-1; 9 bases align to TRBD1. V trimming: 0 bases; J trimming: 6 bases; junction bases outside the gene matches: 2. CDR3 length: 13 residues. The V gene's germline CDR1 is GTSNPN and CDR2 SVGIG (reference sequence). CDR3 in amino acids: CAWSVQGAPEAFF. The CDR3, as DNA: TGTGCCTGGAGTGTACAGGGGGCCCCTGAAGCTTTCTTT.

This clone was seen once. The V gene is TRBV28, the J gene TRBJ2-7, with 11 bases lining up with TRBD1. The CDR3 consists of 15 residues. CDR1 and CDR2 (germline): MDHEN, SYDVKM. Losses at the gene ends were 5 bases for V and 5 bases for J; bases not matched to a gene: 8. The CDR3 spells CASSPWDRGYDEQYF. CDR3 nucleotides: TGTGCCAGCAGTCCGTGGGACAGGGGGTACGACGAGCAGTACTTC.

The gene calls are TRBV7-9 and TRBJ1-4, with TRBD1 matching over 10 bases. After removal of 5 bases from V and 7 bases from J, the junction contained 7 bases not matched to a gene. Germline V gene sequence: CDR1 SEHNR, CDR2 FQNEAQ (reference sequence). The CDR3 covers 15 residues. This CDR3 reads CASSPRDRGGEKLFF. CDR3 DNA sequence: TGTGCCAGCAGCCCAAGGGACAGGGGAGGTGAAAAACTGTTTTTT. Based on the CDR3 plus reference TRBV7-9 and TRBJ1-4, the full variable domain is DTGVSQNPRHKITKRGQNVTFRCDPISEHNRLYWYRQTLGQGPEFLTYFQNEAQLEKSRLLSDRFSAERPKGSFSTLEIQRTEQGDSAMYLCASSPRDRGGEKLFFGSGTQLSVL.

The chain combines TRBV5-4 with TRBJ2-1; 14 bases match TRBD2. Trimming removed 4 bases from V and 10 bases from J; junction bases left unmatched: 10. This CDR3 is built from 16 residues. Germline-derived CDR1 and CDR2 are SGHNT and YYREEE (reference sequence). In nucleotides, the CDR3 is TGTGCCAGCAGCGCCCCGGGACTAGCGGGAGTCAAGGAGCAGTTCTTC. Its protein is CASSAPGLAGVKEQFF.